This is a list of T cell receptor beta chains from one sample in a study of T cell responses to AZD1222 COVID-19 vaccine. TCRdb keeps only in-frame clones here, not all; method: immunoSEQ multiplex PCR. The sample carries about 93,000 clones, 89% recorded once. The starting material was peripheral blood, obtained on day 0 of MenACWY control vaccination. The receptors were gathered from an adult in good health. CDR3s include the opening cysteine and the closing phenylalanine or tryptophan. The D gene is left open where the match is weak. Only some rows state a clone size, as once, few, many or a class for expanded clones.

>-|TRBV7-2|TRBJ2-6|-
TGTGCCAGCAGCTTAGCCGCGGATTACCCTTCTGGGGCCAACGTCCTGACTTTC
CASSLAADYPSGANVLTF
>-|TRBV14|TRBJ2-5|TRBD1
TGTGCCAGCAGCTACTCGACAGGGGGCGTGGAGACCCAGTACTTC
CASSYSTGGVETQYF
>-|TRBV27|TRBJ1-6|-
TGTGCCAGCAGTATTTCACTGGGGCTCCATAATTCACCCCTCCACTTT
CASSISLGLHNSPLHF
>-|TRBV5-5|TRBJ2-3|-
TGTGCCAGCAGCTTCGACGGCAGCACAGATACGCAGTATTTT
CASSFDGSTDTQYF
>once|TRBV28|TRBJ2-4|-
TGTGCCAGCGGGCCGGGGATAGCCAAAAACATTCAGTACTTC
CASGPGIAKNIQYF
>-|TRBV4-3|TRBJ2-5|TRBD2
TGCGCCAGCAGCGCGACTAGCGGGGGGCGGGGAGAGACCCAGTACTTC
CASSATSGGRGETQYF
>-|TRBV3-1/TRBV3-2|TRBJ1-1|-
TGTGCCAGCAGCCAAGCAGGCCGTAATGAAGCTTTCTTT
CASSQAGRNEAFF
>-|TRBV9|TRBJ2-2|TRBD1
TGTGCCAGCAGCTCCCGGACAGGGAACACCGGGGAGCTGTTTTTT
CASSSRTGNTGELFF
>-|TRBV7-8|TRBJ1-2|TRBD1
TGTGCCAGCCGACAGGGGGCAGACTATGGCTACACCTTC
CASRQGADYGYTF
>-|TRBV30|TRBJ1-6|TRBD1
TGTGCCTGGAGCGCCGGGACAGGGAATAATTCACCCCTCCACTTT
CAWSAGTGNNSPLHF
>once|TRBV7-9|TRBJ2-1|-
TGTGCCAGCAGTAATTCGGGCAATGAGCAGTTCTTC
CASSNSGNEQFF
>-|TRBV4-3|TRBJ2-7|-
TGCGCCAGCAGCCAAGCGTACCTGGGGGGGCTTCAATACGAGCAGTACTTC
CASSQAYLGGLQYEQYF
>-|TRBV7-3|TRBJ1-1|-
TGTGCCAGCAGCGCCAGCGGGTCGGGCGCGGCTTTCTTT
CASSASGSGAAFF
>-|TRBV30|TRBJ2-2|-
TGTGCCTGGAGTAAGGACGTACGCCCCGGGGAGCTGTTTTTT
CAWSKDVRPGELFF
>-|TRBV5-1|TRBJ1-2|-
TGCGCCAGCAGCTTGGGGACAGCACGTGGGGCCTATGGCTACACCTTC
CASSLGTARGAYGYTF
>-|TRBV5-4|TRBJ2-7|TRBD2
TGTGCCAGCAGCCGGTCCCCCCTAGCGGGGCTGACCTACGAGCAGTACTTC
CASSRSPLAGLTYEQYF
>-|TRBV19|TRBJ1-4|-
TGTGCCAGTAGTATGGACGGGGAAAAACTGTTTTTT
CASSMDGEKLFF
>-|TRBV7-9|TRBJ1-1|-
TGTGCCAGCAGCTGGCCCGGGCTTATCAAGGGAGCGATGAACACTGAAGCTTTCTTT
CASSWPGLIKGAMNTEAFF
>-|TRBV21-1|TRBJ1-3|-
TGTGCCAGCAGGGGCAGGGGGGGAAACACCATATATTTT
CASRGRGGNTIYF
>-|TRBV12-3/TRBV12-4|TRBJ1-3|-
TGTGCCAGCAGCCCTTCCCGAGTGAACACCATATATTTT
CASSPSRVNTIYF
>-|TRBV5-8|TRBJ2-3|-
TGTGCCAGCAGTTGGGGGCCTAGCACAGATACGCAGTATTTT
CASSWGPSTDTQYF
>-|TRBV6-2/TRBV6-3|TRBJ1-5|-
TGTGCCAGCAGTTACCTGAATCAGCCCCAGCATTTT
CASSYLNQPQHF
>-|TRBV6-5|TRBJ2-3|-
TGTGCCAGCAGCGAGAACACAGATACGCAGTATTTT
CASSENTDTQYF
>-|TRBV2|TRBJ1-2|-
TGTGCCAGCAGGTTGGAAGCCTATGGCTACACCTTC
CASRLEAYGYTF
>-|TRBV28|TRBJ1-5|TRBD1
TGTGCCAGCAGTCCCTCGGGACAGGGAGCTTACTTGGATCAGCCCCAGCATTTT
CASSPSGQGAYLDQPQHF
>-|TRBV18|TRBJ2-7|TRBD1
TGTGCCAGCTCACTCGACAGGGGAAAGAACGAGCAGTACTTC
CASSLDRGKNEQYF
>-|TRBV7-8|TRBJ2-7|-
TGTGCCAGCAGCTTGGGAGCCCTTACCTACGAGCAGTACTTC
CASSLGALTYEQYF
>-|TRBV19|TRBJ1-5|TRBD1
TGTGCCACCACGGCAGGGGGCTTTAACAATCAGCCCCAGCATTTT
CATTAGGFNNQPQHF
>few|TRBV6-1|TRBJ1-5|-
TGTGCCAGCAGTGGATCGGGCTTCGAGGTAACTCAGCCCCAGCATTTT
CASSGSGFEVTQPQHF
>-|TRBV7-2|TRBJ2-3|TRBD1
TGTGCCAGCAGCTTGGCCGGGACAGGGGGCACAGATACGCAGTATTTT
CASSLAGTGGTDTQYF